The clone carrying this TCR beta chain was seen ten or more times. Its target is unknown. This CDR3 region has 15 residues. CDR1 is KGHDR, CDR2 SFDVKD, per germline. V dropped 3 bases and J dropped 4 bases, with 12 bases sitting between them. TCRdb keeps only in-frame clones here, not all; method: immunoSEQ multiplex PCR. The sample has some 10,000 clones, none seen only once. The data were taken from a study of T cells after posttransplantation cyclophosphamide. Points from the study as a whole: Donor-recipient repertoire similarity was low at 1-2 months, rising over year one. Recipient CMV seropositivity and CMV reactivation strongly tracked TRB clonality. Skin or GI-infiltrating T cells shared few TRB sequences with blood.

Cyclophosphamide on days +3 and +4 followed busulfan-fludarabine conditioning and a marrow graft. This sequence originates from a female patient in her thirties or forties who received an allogeneic stem cell transplant from a related donor, was CMV-positive, and had no GVHD. Some T cells here may be from the graft donor. The sample was PBMCs, taken after allogeneic stem cell transplant with posttransplant cyclophosphamide. The chain combines TRBV24-1 with TRBJ2-1; D is ambiguous. CDR3 nucleotides: TGTGCCACCAGTGATCAAAAAGACTCTTACAATGAGCAGTTCTTC. This encodes CATSDQKDSYNEQFF.